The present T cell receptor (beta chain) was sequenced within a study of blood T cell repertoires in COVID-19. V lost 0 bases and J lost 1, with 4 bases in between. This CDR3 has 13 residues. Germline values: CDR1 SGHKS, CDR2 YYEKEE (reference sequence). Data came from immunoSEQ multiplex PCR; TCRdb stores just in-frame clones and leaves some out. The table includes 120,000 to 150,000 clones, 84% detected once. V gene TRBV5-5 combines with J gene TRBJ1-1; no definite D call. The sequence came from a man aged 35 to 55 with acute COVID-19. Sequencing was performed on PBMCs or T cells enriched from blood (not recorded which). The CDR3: CASSLAGNTEAFF. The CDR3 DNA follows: TGTGCCAGCAGCTTGGCCGGGAACACTGAAGCTTTCTTT.